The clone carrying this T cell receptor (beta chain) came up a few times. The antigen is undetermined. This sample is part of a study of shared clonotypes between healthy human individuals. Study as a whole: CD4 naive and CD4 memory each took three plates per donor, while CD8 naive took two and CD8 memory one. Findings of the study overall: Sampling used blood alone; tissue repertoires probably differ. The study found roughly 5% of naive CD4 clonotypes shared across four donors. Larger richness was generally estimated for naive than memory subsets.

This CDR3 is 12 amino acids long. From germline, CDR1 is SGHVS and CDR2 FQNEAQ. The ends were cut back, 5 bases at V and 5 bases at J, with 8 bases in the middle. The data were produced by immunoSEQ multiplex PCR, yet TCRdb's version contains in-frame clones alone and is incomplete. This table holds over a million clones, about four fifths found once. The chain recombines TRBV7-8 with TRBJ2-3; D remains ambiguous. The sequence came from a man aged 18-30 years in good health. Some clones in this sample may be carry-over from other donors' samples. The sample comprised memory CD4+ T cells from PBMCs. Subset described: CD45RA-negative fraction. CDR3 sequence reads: CASSPLRDTQYF. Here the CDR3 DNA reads TGTGCCAGCAGCCCCCTTCGAGATACGCAGTATTTT.